These T cell receptor beta chains were read from a single sample in a study of blood T cell repertoires in COVID-19. Measured with immunoSEQ multiplex PCR; TCRdb has only the in-frame clones, and not every one. The repertoire holds fewer than 400,000 clones, with approximately 87% as singletons. Sequencing was carried out using PBMCs or T cells enriched from blood (not recorded which). These receptors came from a woman in her forties or fifties who had recovered from COVID-19. Each CDR3 is given with its conserved first and last residue. Each record gives: J gene, clone size, V gene, D gene, CDR3 DNA, CDR3 protein. A D gene is named only where the DNA matches it firmly. Rows may omit the clone size; those that give it use once, few, many or a size class.

J: TRBJ1-2; size: -; V: TRBV6-1; D: -; DNA: TGTGCCAGCAGTGAAGGATTGGCAGACTCCTATGGCTACACCTTC; CDR3: CASSEGLADSYGYTF
J: TRBJ1-2; size: once; V: TRBV5-6; D: -; DNA: TGTGCCAGCAGCTTGAGTTCGGGACAAGGCTACACCTTC; CDR3: CASSLSSGQGYTF
J: TRBJ2-1; size: -; V: TRBV18; D: TRBD1; DNA: TGTGCCAGCTCACCGGGGGACAGGGTAACGAATGAGCAGTTCTTC; CDR3: CASSPGDRVTNEQFF
J: TRBJ1-2; size: -; V: TRBV27; D: TRBD1; DNA: TGTGCCAGCAGTGAGGAACAGGGGTTGAGCTATGGCTACACCTTC; CDR3: CASSEEQGLSYGYTF
J: TRBJ1-1; size: -; V: TRBV7-9; D: TRBD1; DNA: TGTGCCAGCAGCTTGACAGGGTCGATTTGGCCCACTGAAGCTTTCTTT; CDR3: CASSLTGSIWPTEAFF
J: TRBJ1-1; size: -; V: TRBV3-1/TRBV3-2; D: -; DNA: TGTGCCAGCAGCCAAGGACTACCCACTGAAGCTTTCTTT; CDR3: CASSQGLPTEAFF
J: TRBJ1-4; size: -; V: TRBV7-6; D: TRBD1; DNA: TGTGCCAGCAGCTCGACAGGGCTGCGGGAAAAACTGTTTTTT; CDR3: CASSSTGLREKLFF
J: TRBJ1-6; size: -; V: TRBV19; D: -; DNA: TGTGCCAGTAGTATCGGAGGGGAGCGTTATAATTCACCCCTCCACTTT; CDR3: CASSIGGERYNSPLHF
J: TRBJ2-7; size: once; V: TRBV28; D: TRBD1; DNA: TGTGCCAGCAGTCTACTGCCGGGACAGGGGGCGGCCGAGCAGTACTTC; CDR3: CASSLLPGQGAAEQYF
J: TRBJ1-6; size: -; V: TRBV7-2; D: -; DNA: TGTGCCAGCAGCTTAGCGCAGAATTCACCCCTCCACTTT; CDR3: CASSLAQNSPLHF
J: TRBJ2-7; size: -; V: TRBV18; D: TRBD1; DNA: TGTGCCAGCTCCCCTCAGGGGGCGAGGGAGCAGTACTTC; CDR3: CASSPQGAREQYF
J: TRBJ2-7; size: few; V: TRBV10-3; D: TRBD1; DNA: TGTGCCATCAGTGCGGACAGGACGACCTACGAGCAGTACTTC; CDR3: CAISADRTTYEQYF
J: TRBJ1-5; size: -; V: TRBV2; D: TRBD1; DNA: TGTGCCAGTTTAAGGGACAGAACAAATCAGCCCCAGCATTTT; CDR3: CASLRDRTNQPQHF
J: TRBJ1-6; size: -; V: TRBV19; D: -; DNA: TGTGCCAGTAGTACCAATGGGGGGACTCGCTCCTATAATTCACCCCTCCACTTT; CDR3: CASSTNGGTRSYNSPLHF
J: TRBJ1-1; size: -; V: TRBV5-1; D: -; DNA: TGCGCCAGCAGCTCAGGCCCAGCTAACACTGAAGCTTTCTTT; CDR3: CASSSGPANTEAFF
J: TRBJ1-5; size: -; V: TRBV29-1; D: -; DNA: TGCAGCGTTGCACAGGGTTTAGGGCCCCAGCATTTT; CDR3: CSVAQGLGPQHF
J: TRBJ2-7; size: -; V: TRBV19; D: -; DNA: TGTGCCAGTACTGAGAGAGGCAAGGCCTACGAGCAGTACTTC; CDR3: CASTERGKAYEQYF
J: TRBJ2-5; size: -; V: TRBV3-1/TRBV3-2; D: -; DNA: TGTGCCAGCAGGCCTCCCTGGGGGAGGGGGGAGACCCAGTACTTC; CDR3: CASRPPWGRGETQYF
J: TRBJ2-1; size: -; V: TRBV6-2/TRBV6-3; D: -; DNA: TGTGCCAGCAGTTACTCAGACCAGGGTGAGCAGTTCTTC; CDR3: CASSYSDQGEQFF
J: TRBJ1-1; size: -; V: TRBV3-1/TRBV3-2; D: TRBD1; DNA: TGTGCCAGCAGCCAAGGACAGGGTGGGGGAGCTTTCTTT; CDR3: CASSQGQGGGAFF
J: TRBJ1-5; size: -; V: TRBV25-1; D: -; DNA: TGTGCCAGCAGTGGCCCAGAAGCGGACCGGCGGGGTCAGCCCCAGCATTTT; CDR3: CASSGPEADRRGQPQHF
J: TRBJ2-7; size: -; V: TRBV5-4; D: TRBD1; DNA: TGTGCCAGCAGCTCCCGGGACAGGGGACTCGACGAGCAGTACTTC; CDR3: CASSSRDRGLDEQYF
J: TRBJ1-2; size: -; V: TRBV5-6; D: TRBD1; DNA: TGTGCCAGCAGCATGGACAGGGCCTATGGCTACACCTTC; CDR3: CASSMDRAYGYTF
J: TRBJ2-5; size: -; V: TRBV2; D: -; DNA: TGTGCCAGCTCACCTGGGCAGATCCAAGAGACCCAGTACTTC; CDR3: CASSPGQIQETQYF